The clone carrying this TCR beta chain was found once. In the authors' workflow: Scientists estimated how many nucleated cells there were by amplifying reference gene primers. Some clones are missing from TCRdb's copy, which holds only in-frame ones; the method was immunoSEQ multiplex PCR. From that table come the V and J calls and clone size; the DNA was used to work out D and trimming. The data show fewer than 200,000 clones, with about 83% seen just once and about 2.7% held by the top ten. The data originate from a study of blood T cell repertoires in COVID-19. Study-wide background: The origin of the acute and convalescent COVID-19 samples was the United States, Italy and Spain.

Germline V gene sequence: CDR1 SGDLS, CDR2 YYNGEE. CDR3 size: 13 residues. Between the trimmed V and J ends, which lost 0 bases and 4 bases, there was a span of 7 bases. The sample consisted of peripheral blood. The V and J genes are TRBV9 and TRBJ1-2, with D possibly matching TRBD1 (6 bases). This clonotype was sampled from a woman of 80 years or more with COVID-19, enrolled during active disease. The CDR3, as DNA: TGTGCCAGCAGCGTAGAGGGGGTCTATGGCTACACCTTC. Protein sequence: CASSVEGVYGYTF. The variable domain in full, completed from reference TRBV9 and TRBJ1-2, reads DSGVTQTPKHLITATGQRVTLRCSPRSGDLSVYWYQQSLDQGLQFLIQYYNGEERAKGNILERFSAQQFPDLHSELNLSSLELGDSALYFCASSVEGVYGYTFGSGTRLTVV.